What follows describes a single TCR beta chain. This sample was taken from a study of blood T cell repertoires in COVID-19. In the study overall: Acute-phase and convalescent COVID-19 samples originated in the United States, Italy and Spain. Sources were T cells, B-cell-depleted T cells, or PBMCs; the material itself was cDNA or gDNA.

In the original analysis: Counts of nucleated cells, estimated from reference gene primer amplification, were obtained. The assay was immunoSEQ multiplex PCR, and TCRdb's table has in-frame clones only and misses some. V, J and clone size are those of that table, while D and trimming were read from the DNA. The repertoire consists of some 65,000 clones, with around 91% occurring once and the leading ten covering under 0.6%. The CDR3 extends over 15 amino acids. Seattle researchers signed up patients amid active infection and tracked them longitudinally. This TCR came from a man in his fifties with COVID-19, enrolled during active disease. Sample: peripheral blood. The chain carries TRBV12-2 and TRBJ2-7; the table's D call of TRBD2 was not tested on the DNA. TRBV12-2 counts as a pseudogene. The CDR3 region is CASRLAGGGNSEQYF. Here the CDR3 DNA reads TGTGCAAGTCGCTTAGCGGGCGGAGGTAATAGTGAGCAGTACTTC.